This T cell receptor beta chain was retrieved from a study of blood T cell repertoires in COVID-19. Study-level background: The cDNA or gDNA used as material had been derived from T cells, B-cell-depleted T cells, or PBMCs.

Methods used by the authors: Reference gene primer amplification yielded estimated nucleated cell counts. The assay was immunoSEQ multiplex PCR, and TCRdb's table has in-frame clones only and misses some. V and J calls and clone size are those listed in that table; D and trimming were worked out from the DNA. Among some 260,000 clones listed, 88% were seen once. In regard to this clone: This specimen includes other DNA sequences encoding the same CDR3.

Germline CDR1 reads SQVTM; CDR2 reads ANQGSEA. V was trimmed by 4 bases and J by 3 bases, leaving 7 bases between them. CDR3 length: 12 residues. The specimen was peripheral blood. V usage is TRBV29-1 and J usage is TRBJ2-1; D might be TRBD2 (6 bases). The TCR sequence derives from a man older than 75 with acute or convalescent COVID-19. This chain's CDR3 is CSVAGSYNEQFF. The CDR3 coding sequence is TGCAGCGTTGCCGGGAGCTACAATGAGCAGTTCTTC.